This T cell receptor beta chain was sequenced during a study of T-cell reconstitution after alpha-beta-depleted transplantation in children. The ends were cut back, 1 base at V and 4 bases at J, with 8 bases in the middle. The CDR3 loop spans 13 amino acids. Germline lookup yields CDR1 SGHTA and CDR2 FQGTGA. This clonotype came up a few times. Preparation of the TCRbeta library involved a method that used unique molecular identifiers. TCRdb fed the PCR reads into MiXCR, producing one record per CDR3 protein. The table shows 700,000 to 950,000 distinct CDR3 sequences, with roughly 15% occurring only once.

The receptor comes from a male patient aged 5 to 17 who had a stem cell transplant for acute lymphoblastic leukemia, so the T cells may come from the graft donor. The chain combines TRBV7-3 with TRBJ2-7; tentatively, D is TRBD1 or TRBD2 (5 bases each). The specimen comprised PBMCs, mostly from graft donor cells, sampled 360 days after TCRalphabeta/CD19-depleted stem cell transplant. CDR3 nucleotide sequence: TGTGCCAGCAGCTTAATTTGGGGGTACGAGCAGTACTTC. Its translation: CASSLIWGYEQYF.